These 14 T cell receptor beta chains were sequenced from one sample in a study of shared clonotypes between healthy human individuals. Data came from immunoSEQ multiplex PCR; TCRdb stores just in-frame clones and leaves some out. This sample carries some 650,000 clones, 97% of them seen once, and the ten largest clones take approximately 0.057%. Input material: naive CD4+ T cells sorted from blood. As for subset: CD45RA+ positively selected. Receptors were obtained from a woman aged 25 to 39 in good health.

CDR3: CASSLEAGYHEQYF. The CDR3 DNA reads TGCGCCAGCAGCTTGGAGGCAGGCTACCACGAGCAGTACTTC. This chain links TRBV5-1 with TRBJ2-7; D remains ambiguous. This CDR3 has 14 residues. Trimming cost V 0 bases and J 5 bases, with 12 bases left between them. Germline V gives CDR1 SGHRS, CDR2 YFSETQ.

The chain employs TRBV7-9 and TRBJ1-5, with D tentatively TRBD1 (6 bases). Trimming took off 5 bases at V and 0 bases at J, with 17 bases between the two ends. The CDR3 runs 17 residues. Germline lookup yields CDR1 SEHNR and CDR2 FQNEAQ (reference sequence). CDR3: CASSEGTGRYSNQPQHF. The CDR3 DNA reads TGTGCCAGCAGCGAGGGTACAGGGAGGTATAGCAATCAGCCCCAGCATTTT.

This sequence joins TRBV27 and TRBJ2-2; D may be TRBD1 (6 bases). V was shortened by 2 bases and J by 0 bases, with 16 bases between the two germline ends. The germline gives CDR1 MNHEY, CDR2 SMNVEV (reference sequence). The CDR3 spans 18 residues. The CDR3 DNA is TGTGCCAGCAGTTTAAAGCAGACAGGCAACGCGAACACCGGGGAGCTGTTTTTT. Protein sequence: CASSLKQTGNANTGELFF.

The rearrangement uses TRBV9 and TRBJ2-1, with D tentatively TRBD2 (6 bases). With 4 bases removed from V and 0 bases from J, the gap between germline ends came to 26 bases. The length of the CDR3 is 20 residues. The V gene's germline CDR1 is SGDLS and CDR2 YYNGEE. The CDR3 here is CASSPRWGLALPSSYNEQFF. The CDR3 DNA is TGTGCCAGCAGCCCCAGATGGGGACTCGCCCTTCCGAGCTCCTACAATGAGCAGTTCTTC.

The gene calls are TRBV4-1 and TRBJ2-3, with 7 positions matching TRBD2. CDR1 and CDR2 (germline): MGHRA, YSYEKL. The CDR3 extends over 18 amino acids. V trimming: 1 base; J trimming: 0 bases; junction bases outside the gene matches: 10. Written as DNA, the CDR3 is TGCGCCAGCAGCCAAGGGACCCTAGCGGCCGCTAGCACAGATACGCAGTATTTT. Its protein product is CASSQGTLAAASTDTQYF.

This clone appeared a single time. J is TRBJ1-3 and V is TRBV18; TRBD1 is a possible D gene (5 bases). This CDR3 is built from 15 residues. Trimming shortened V by 6 bases and J by 6 bases, and 18 bases separated the two germline ends. CDR1 and CDR2 from the germline V gene are KGHSH and LQKENI. The CDR3 DNA follows: TGTGCCAGCTCCCCAAGTTGGGGGGTTGAAAACACCATATATTTT. It translates to CASSPSWGVENTIYF.

The rearrangement links TRBV5-1 to TRBJ2-7; 12 bases line up with TRBD2. V lost 4 bases to trimming and J lost 0 bases; unmatched junction nucleotides: 2. Looked up from germline, CDR1 is SGHRS and CDR2 is YFSETQ. The CDR3 totals 15 residues. CDR3 protein: CASSGLAGSSYEQYF. CDR3 nucleotides: TGCGCCAGCAGCGGACTAGCGGGAAGCTCCTACGAGCAGTACTTC.

V usage is TRBV11-2 and J usage is TRBJ2-5, with D unresolved. This CDR3 region has 12 residues. Germline CDR1 is SGHAT and CDR2 is FQNNGV. Trimming removed 5 bases from V and 1 base from J, with 5 bases in between. The CDR3 is CASSPSQETQYF. In DNA form, the CDR3 reads TGTGCCAGCAGCCCTTCCCAAGAGACCCAGTACTTC. The variable domain in full, with the rest retrieved from reference TRBV11-2 and TRBJ2-5, is EAGVAQSPRYKIIEKRQSVAFWCNPISGHATLYWYQQILGQGPKLLIQFQNNGVVDDSQLPKDRFSAERLKGVDSTLKIQPAKLEDSAVYLCASSPSQETQYFGPGTRLLVL.

CDR3: CASSFGDFNYGYTF. CDR3 DNA sequence: TGTGCCAGCAGCTTCGGGGATTTCAACTATGGCTACACCTTC. This chain links TRBV7-9 with TRBJ1-2; D is uncertain. Deletions cut 3 bases from V and 2 bases from J, with 10 bases between. The CDR3 is 14 amino acids. Germline CDR1 SEHNR, CDR2 FQNEAQ (reference sequence).

The rearrangement uses TRBV10-2 and TRBJ2-7; TRBD2 matches 11 bases. The CDR3 length is 14 residues. Looked up from germline, CDR1 is WSHSY and CDR2 is SAAADI. The J segment lost 4 bases and the V segment lost 6 bases, leaving 5 bases of the junction unmatched. The CDR3 protein is CASRDSGRAYEQYF. The CDR3 DNA reads as TGCGCCAGCAGGGATAGCGGGAGGGCATACGAGCAGTACTTC.

The chain combines TRBV15 with TRBJ1-5, with D tentatively TRBD1 (6 bases). The V gene lost 1 base and the J gene lost 0 bases, with 10 bases spanning the gap. The germline V gene encodes CDR1 LNHNV and CDR2 YYDKDF (reference sequence). This CDR3 is 16 amino acids long. Here the CDR3 DNA reads TGTGCCACCAGCAGAGGAGCAGGGGATAGCAATCAGCCCCAGCATTTT. Encoded protein: CATSRGAGDSNQPQHF.

The count of this clone is one. The chain has TRBV6-1 and TRBJ1-2, with D perhaps matching TRBD1 (5 bases). Deletions cut 3 bases from V and 5 bases from J, with 13 bases between. Germline V lookup: CDR1 MNHNS, CDR2 SASEGT. The CDR3 has 14 amino acids. In DNA form, the CDR3 reads TGTGCCAGCAGTGAGCGGGACCTTTTGTATGGCTACACCTTC. Translating it yields CASSERDLLYGYTF.

This chain connects TRBV5-3 to TRBJ2-7, with 9 positions matching TRBD2. TRBV5-3 is an open reading frame whose function is uncertain. This CDR3 is built from 18 residues. V lost 0 bases and J lost 0; bases outside the gene matches: 10. As DNA, the CDR3 is TGTGCCAGAAGCTTGGTTTTTAAGACTAGCGGACCCTCCTACGAGCAGTACTTC. This encodes CARSLVFKTSGPSYEQYF.

This chain uses TRBV5-1 with TRBJ2-3; TRBD2 matches 13 bases. V lost 4 bases and J lost 1; bases outside the gene matches: 9. CDR1 and CDR2 from the germline V gene are SGHRS and YFSETQ. This CDR3 contains 18 residues. The CDR3 nucleotides read TGCGCCAGCAGCCGCAACCCGGGACTAGCGGGGCGCACAGATACGCAGTATTTT. Protein sequence: CASSRNPGLAGRTDTQYF.